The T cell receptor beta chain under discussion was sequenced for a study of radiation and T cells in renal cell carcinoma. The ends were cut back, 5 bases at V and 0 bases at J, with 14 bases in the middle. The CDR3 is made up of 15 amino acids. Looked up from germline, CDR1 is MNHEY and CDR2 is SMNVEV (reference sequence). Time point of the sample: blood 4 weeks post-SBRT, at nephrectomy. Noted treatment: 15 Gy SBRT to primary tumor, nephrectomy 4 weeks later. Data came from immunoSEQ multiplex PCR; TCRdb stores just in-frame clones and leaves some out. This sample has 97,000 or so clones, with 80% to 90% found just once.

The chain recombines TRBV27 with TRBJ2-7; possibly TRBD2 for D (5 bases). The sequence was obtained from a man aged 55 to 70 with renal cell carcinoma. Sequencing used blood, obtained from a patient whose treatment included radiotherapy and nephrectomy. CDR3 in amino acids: CASSRDYPSSYEQYF. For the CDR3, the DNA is TGTGCCAGCAGTAGAGACTACCCCAGCTCCTACGAGCAGTACTTC.